A selection of T cell receptor beta chains follows, all from one sample in a study of CD8 T cells in ankylosing spondylitis. TCRdb used MiXCR to reprocess the 5' RACE reads, holding one entry per CDR3 protein. The data show around 770,000 distinct CDR3 sequences, 12% seen once. The sequencing sample was made of blood, either unsorted or a sorted T cell fraction (not recorded which). The receptor set was obtained from a male donor with ankylosing spondylitis. The CDR3 runs from the conserved cysteine through the conserved F or W. D genes are given only for firm matches. The size field is filled for only some rows; it gives once, few, many or a size class.

V,size,J,D,CDR3,DNA
TRBV7-9,.,TRBJ2-1,TRBD1,CATLLGGGEQFF,TGTGCCACCTTGCTAGGGGGCGGTGAGCAGTTCTTC
TRBV18,.,TRBJ2-5,TRBD2,CASSPVAGAETQYF,TGTGCCAGCTCACCCGTAGCGGGAGCGGAGACCCAGTACTTC
TRBV21-1,.,TRBJ1-2,.,CASSKEPGYGYTF,TGTGCCAGCAGCAAAGAACCAGGCTATGGCTACACCTTC
TRBV7-9,.,TRBJ1-2,TRBD1,CASSSTGGNYGYTF,TGTGCCAGCAGCTCCACAGGGGGAAACTATGGCTACACCTTC
TRBV5-1,few,TRBJ2-5,.,CASSLALSGAGETQYF,TGCGCCAGCAGCTTGGCCCTGTCGGGAGCAGGGGAGACCCAGTACTTC
TRBV5-1,many,TRBJ2-3,TRBD2,CASSLELAGVGTDTQYF,TGCGCCAGCAGCTTGGAACTAGCGGGAGTCGGCACAGATACGCAGTATTTT
TRBV6-2/TRBV6-3,.,TRBJ1-5,.,CASRQVGLRNQPQHF,TGTGCCAGCCGTCAAGTAGGGCTCCGCAATCAGCCCCAGCATTTT
TRBV12-3/TRBV12-4,few,TRBJ2-3,.,CASSSHGSDTQYF,TGTGCCAGCAGTTCACACGGGTCAGATACGCAGTATTTT
TRBV12-3/TRBV12-4,.,TRBJ2-7,.,CASSLRGLGEQYF,TGTGCCAGCAGTCTAAGGGGCCTCGGAGAGCAGTACTTC
TRBV15,many,TRBJ2-7,.,CATSRGGQPYEQYF,TGTGCCACCAGCAGAGGCGGACAGCCCTACGAGCAGTACTTC
TRBV5-1,many,TRBJ1-5,.,CASSPGAVNQPQHF,TGCGCCAGCAGCCCAGGGGCCGTTAATCAGCCCCAGCATTTT
TRBV10-2,few,TRBJ2-1,TRBD2,CASDRGTSSGLNEQFF,TGCGCCAGCGACCGAGGGACTAGTTCCGGCCTCAATGAGCAGTTCTTC
TRBV20-1,.,TRBJ1-2,.,CSARDQEGRGYTF,TGCAGTGCTAGAGATCAGGAGGGGCGTGGCTACACCTTC
TRBV12-3/TRBV12-4,.,TRBJ2-5,.,CASSLGYGGGETQYF,TGTGCCAGCAGTTTAGGGTACGGAGGTGGAGAGACCCAGTACTTC
TRBV4-3,.,TRBJ2-2,.,CASSQMIWAGELFF,TGCGCCAGCAGCCAAATGATCTGGGCCGGGGAGCTGTTTTTT
TRBV20-1,many,TRBJ1-1,TRBD1,CSAIRTGENTEAFF,TGCAGTGCTATAAGGACAGGAGAGAACACTGAAGCTTTCTTT
TRBV12-3/TRBV12-4,few,TRBJ2-2,.,CASSRGLPGELFF,TGTGCCAGCAGCAGGGGACTGCCCGGGGAGCTGTTTTTT